This T cell receptor beta chain was captured by sequencing in a study of T cell responses to AZD1222 COVID-19 vaccine. Study outcomes and limitations: The donor group comprised mostly white British people and more females; the analysis possibly underestimated clonal diversity. The study identified only five to seven AZD1222 recipients as seropositive at baseline. CD4 TCRs linked to vaccination spanned spike, dominating at 160-218 and 743-854.

V gave up 3 bases and J gave up 4 bases; unmatched junction bases: 11. The CDR3 totals 17 residues. The germline CDR1 and CDR2 sequences are DFQATT and SNEGSKA (reference sequence). This table comes from immunoSEQ multiplex PCR, and its TCRdb copy is limited to in-frame clones, with some not included. The sample yields over 85,000 clones, roughly 89% seen once. As concerns this clone: The antigen is undetermined.

V and J are TRBV20-1 and TRBJ2-3; 12 bases are shared with TRBD2. The clonotype originates from an adult who received the AZD1222 COVID-19 vaccine. Sequenced material: peripheral blood, taken 28 days after the second AZD1222 dose. The CDR3 DNA reads TGCAGTGCTAGTGCGTCTAGCGGGGGGGCCTTCCCAGATACGCAGTATTTT. This sequence encodes CSASASSGGAFPDTQYF.